These T cell receptor beta chains were read from a single sample in a study of human T cells and chemical hapten exposure. TCRdb re-derived calls from the RACE reads in MiXCR, one entry per CDR3 protein. This table holds fewer than 500,000 distinct CDR3 sequences, 4.8% found once. Here the sequenced sample was whole blood, taken in connection with sensitization to the hapten diphenylcyclopropenone (DPC). These receptors were obtained from a woman aged 50 to 60 with alopecia areata. Some clones in this sample may be carry-over from other donors' samples. The CDR3 runs from the conserved cysteine through the conserved F or W. Rows may omit the clone size; those that give it use once, few, many or a size class.

size,J,V,CDR3
many,TRBJ1-1,TRBV7-9,CASSLAPAEAFF
many,TRBJ2-1,TRBV5-1,CASSLVGVRNEQFF
few,TRBJ1-3,TRBV27,CASSPGQSIVSGNTIYF
many,TRBJ2-5,TRBV7-2,CASSPRGGAGRETQYF
NA,TRBJ1-4,TRBV6-5,CASSHGTAPTNEKLFF
many,TRBJ2-7,TRBV20-1,CSASGTSGGIYEQYF
NA,TRBJ2-2,TRBV7-9,CASRTSGRSGELFF
few,TRBJ2-3,TRBV30,CAWSVQGADTQYF
NA,TRBJ2-3,TRBV13,CASSLGLAGETVTDTQYF
few,TRBJ1-3,TRBV20-1,CSAGDVDRRRGNTIYF
many,TRBJ1-2,TRBV5-1,CASSLEGTNYGYTF
many,TRBJ1-1,TRBV9,CASSVSGQVAAEAFF
few,TRBJ2-7,TRBV5-1,CASSLAEGHEQYF
many,TRBJ1-1,TRBV6-1,CASSEALGRMNTEAFF
many,TRBJ1-2,TRBV7-2,CASSPDKNYGYTF
few,TRBJ2-1,TRBV29-1,CSVDSGRMSDEQFF
few,TRBJ2-3,TRBV10-3,CATQGSSRTDTQYF
many,TRBJ2-3,TRBV4-3,CASSQDRPPQDTQYF
few,TRBJ2-3,TRBV7-9,CASSLSTGSTDTQYF
NA,TRBJ1-1,TRBV13,CASSPPPNTEAFF
NA,TRBJ2-3,TRBV12-3/TRBV12-4,CASRGTGGSSDTQYF
NA,TRBJ1-5,TRBV20-1,CSARGWTGPNQPQHF
many,TRBJ1-4,TRBV6-1,CASSEGQQEKLFF
many,TRBJ1-1,TRBV12-3/TRBV12-4,CASSSLSAEAFF
many,TRBJ2-7,TRBV7-2,CASSLGRPGDYEQYF
NA,TRBJ2-7,TRBV20-1,CSARSWTGPYEQYF
NA,TRBJ2-7,TRBV6-6,CASSPRTSGVEQYF
few,TRBJ2-1,TRBV20-1,CSANNPGVASLHEQFF
once,TRBJ2-5,TRBV30,CVWSGRGQGTQYF
few,TRBJ2-7,TRBV6-5,CASSYSERGSYEQYF
NA,TRBJ2-5,TRBV12-3/TRBV12-4,CASSQFTGEETQYF
many,TRBJ2-3,TRBV28,CASSTSGQGTDTQYF
many,TRBJ1-1,TRBV28,CASSPLDRDNTEAFF
many,TRBJ1-1,TRBV7-9,CASSLAATGNTEAFF
many,TRBJ2-3,TRBV5-1,CASSLERPVPDTQYF
many,TRBJ2-7,TRBV28,CATSGPSYEQYF
many,TRBJ2-5,TRBV5-1,CASSLALAGGPEETQYF
many,TRBJ2-5,TRBV5-1,CASSPEAGGETQYF
few,TRBJ2-5,TRBV7-2,CASSDYSGSSETQYF
many,TRBJ2-4,TRBV20-1,CSARGGRKRMAKNIQYF
NA,TRBJ2-5,TRBV5-4,CASSPSGEVGETQYF
few,TRBJ2-1,TRBV30,CAWSFTGGNEQFF
many,TRBJ1-5,TRBV2,CASSVLGGQGFRANQPQHF
NA,TRBJ2-1,TRBV30,CAWRTTGSGAYNEQFF
NA,TRBJ1-1,TRBV4-1,CASSQVVNPEASF
many,TRBJ2-7,TRBV25-1,CASSVGQGGEQYF
NA,TRBJ2-2,TRBV6-5,CASGEGVGELFF
many,TRBJ1-6,TRBV11-2,CASSSPRGTGSYNSPLHF
many,TRBJ2-7,TRBV20-1,CSATPEGGGSQEQYF
NA,TRBJ2-4,TRBV15,CVTSRDQNGKNIQYF
many,TRBJ2-3,TRBV12-3/TRBV12-4,CASSLLVLADTQYF
few,TRBJ1-6,TRBV27,CASSWGQARDSPLHF
few,TRBJ1-5,TRBV5-5,CASSLGYPGQGAGQPQHF
many,TRBJ2-1,TRBV21-1,CASSREGEQFF
many,TRBJ2-3,TRBV7-2,CASSFQLGDTQYF
NA,TRBJ1-1,TRBV4-3,CASSQGTRGGNTEAFF
NA,TRBJ2-7,TRBV6-2/TRBV6-3,CASSYWTSGPVTYEQYF
many,TRBJ2-7,TRBV20-1,CSARDPPGQGYEQYF